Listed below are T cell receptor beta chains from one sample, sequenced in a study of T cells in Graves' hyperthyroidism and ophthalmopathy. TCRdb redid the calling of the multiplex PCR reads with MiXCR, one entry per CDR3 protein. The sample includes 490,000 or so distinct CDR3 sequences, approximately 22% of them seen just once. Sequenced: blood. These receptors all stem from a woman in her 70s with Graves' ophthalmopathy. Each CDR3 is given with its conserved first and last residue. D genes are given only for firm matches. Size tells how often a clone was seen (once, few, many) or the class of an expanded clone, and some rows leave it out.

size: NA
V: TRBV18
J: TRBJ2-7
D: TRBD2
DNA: TGTGCCAGCACGCAGGGGACTAGCGAAAGCGAGCAGTACTTC
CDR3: CASTQGTSESEQYF

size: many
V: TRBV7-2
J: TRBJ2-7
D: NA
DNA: TGTGCCAGCAGCTTAGTAGGACAGCCTACCTACGAGCAGTACTTC
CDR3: CASSLVGQPTYEQYF

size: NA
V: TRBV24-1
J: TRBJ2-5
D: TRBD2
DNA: TGTGCCACCAGTGATTTTCGGGGGGGTCGAGAGACCCAGTACTTC
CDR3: CATSDFRGGRETQYF

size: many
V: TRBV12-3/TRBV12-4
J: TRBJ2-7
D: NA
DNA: TGTGCCAGCAGCCGTGGACACGGCTACGAGCAGTACTTC
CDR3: CASSRGHGYEQYF

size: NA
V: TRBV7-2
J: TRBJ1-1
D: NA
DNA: TGTGCCAGCAGCACGTCGATGGCAGGGCTAACTGAAGCTTTCTTT
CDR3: CASSTSMAGLTEAFF

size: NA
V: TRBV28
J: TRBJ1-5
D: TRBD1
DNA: TGTGCCAGCAGTTTTTTACAGGGGAGGTATCAGCCCCAGCATTTT
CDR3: CASSFLQGRYQPQHF

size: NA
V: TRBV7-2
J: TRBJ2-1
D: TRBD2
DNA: TGTGCCAGCAGCTTAATTAGGACTAGCGGGAGAAATCCTAGACATGAGCAGTTCTTC
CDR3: CASSLIRTSGRNPRHEQFF

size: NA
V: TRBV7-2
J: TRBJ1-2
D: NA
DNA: TGTGCCAGCAGCTTAGTTGAGAGTAACTATGGCTACACCTTC
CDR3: CASSLVESNYGYTF

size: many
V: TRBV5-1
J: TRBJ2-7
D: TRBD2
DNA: TGCGCCAGCTACAGCGGGAACTCGTTCTCCTACGAGCAGTACTTC
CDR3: CASYSGNSFSYEQYF

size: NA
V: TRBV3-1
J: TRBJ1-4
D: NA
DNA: TGTGCCAGCAGCCAGGCGGGGCATAATGAAAAACTGTTTTTT
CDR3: CASSQAGHNEKLFF

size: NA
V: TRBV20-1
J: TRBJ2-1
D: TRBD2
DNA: TGCAGTGCCCAAGGAGGTTTATTAGCGGGGTCCCTCTCCTACAATGAGCAGTTCTTC
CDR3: CSAQGGLLAGSLSYNEQFF

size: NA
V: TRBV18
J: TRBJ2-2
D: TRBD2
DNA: TGTGCCAGCTCACCACAAGCGGGAGGGCCGGACACCGGGGAGCTGTTTTTT
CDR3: CASSPQAGGPDTGELFF

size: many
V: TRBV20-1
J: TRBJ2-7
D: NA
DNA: TGCAGTGCTAGGTATACGCGGTACGAGCAGTACTTC
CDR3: CSARYTRYEQYF

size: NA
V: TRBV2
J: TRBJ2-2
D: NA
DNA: TGTGCCAGCAGTTGGACACCCACCGGGGAGCTGTTTTTT
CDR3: CASSWTPTGELFF

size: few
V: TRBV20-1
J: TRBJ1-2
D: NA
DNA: TGCAGTGCCAGTAGTCGGGACAAATTTAACTATGGCTACACCTTC
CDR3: CSASSRDKFNYGYTF

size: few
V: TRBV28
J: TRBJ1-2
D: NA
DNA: TGTGCCAGCAGAAGCGATGGCCGAGGATATGGCTACACCTTC
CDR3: CASRSDGRGYGYTF

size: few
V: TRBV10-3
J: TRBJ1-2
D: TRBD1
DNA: TGTGCCATCAGTGAGGGACAGGGGGCAGGCCACTACACCTTC
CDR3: CAISEGQGAGHYTF

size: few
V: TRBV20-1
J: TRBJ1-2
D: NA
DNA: TGCAGTGCTAGAGATGAGAAAAACTATGGCTACACCTTC
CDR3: CSARDEKNYGYTF

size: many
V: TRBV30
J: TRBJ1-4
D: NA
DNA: TGTGCCTGGAGGGGGGGACGGGATAATGAAAAACTGTTTTTT
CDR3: CAWRGGRDNEKLFF

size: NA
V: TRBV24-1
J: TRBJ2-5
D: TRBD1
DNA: TGTGCCACCAGTGACACCACAGGGGGAGAGGCCCAGTACTTC
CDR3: CATSDTTGGEAQYF

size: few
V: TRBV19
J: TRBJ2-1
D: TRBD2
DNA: TGTGCCAGTATCCGGGAGGCCCCCTTCGAGCAGTTCTTC
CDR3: CASIREAPFEQFF

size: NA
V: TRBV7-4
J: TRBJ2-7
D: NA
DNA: TGTGCCAGCAGATCCGCGGACGCCTGTTACGAGCAGTACTTC
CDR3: CASRSADACYEQYF

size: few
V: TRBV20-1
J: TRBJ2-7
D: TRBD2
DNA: TGCAGTGCTAGAGTCTTGGCGGGAGACCGAGAGCAGTACTTC
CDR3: CSARVLAGDREQYF

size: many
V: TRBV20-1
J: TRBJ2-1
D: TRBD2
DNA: TGCAGTGCCCGGATCCTAGCGGGCCTAGCGATTGAGCAGTTCTTC
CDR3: CSARILAGLAIEQFF

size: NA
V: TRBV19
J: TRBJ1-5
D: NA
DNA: TGTGCCAGTAGTATAATTGGGGACAGCAATCAGCCCCAGCATTTT
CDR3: CASSIIGDSNQPQHF

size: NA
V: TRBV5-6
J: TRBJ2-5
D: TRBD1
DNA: TGTGCCAGCAGCTTAAGCCCGGGACAGGAAGAGACCCAGTACTTC
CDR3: CASSLSPGQEETQYF

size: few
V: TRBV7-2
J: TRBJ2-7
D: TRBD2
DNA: TGTGCCAGCAGCAGAGGGGCGGGGGACCTATCCGAGCAGTACTTC
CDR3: CASSRGAGDLSEQYF

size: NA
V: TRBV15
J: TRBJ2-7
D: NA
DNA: TGTGCCACCAGCAGAGATTGGGGACGGCGGAACTACGAGCAGTACTTC
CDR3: CATSRDWGRRNYEQYF

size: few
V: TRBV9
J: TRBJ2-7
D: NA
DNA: TGTGCCAGCAGCGTAGATGGCAGGTCCTACGAGCAGTACTTC
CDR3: CASSVDGRSYEQYF

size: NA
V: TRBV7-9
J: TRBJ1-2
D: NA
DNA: TGTGCCAGCAGCCCTTTTCGGGCAGACAAGAACTATGGCTACACCTTC
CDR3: CASSPFRADKNYGYTF

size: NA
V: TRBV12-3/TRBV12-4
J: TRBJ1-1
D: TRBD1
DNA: TGTGCCAGCAGTTCGCGGACAGGGTCCTACTTGAACACTGAAGCTTTCTTT
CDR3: CASSSRTGSYLNTEAFF

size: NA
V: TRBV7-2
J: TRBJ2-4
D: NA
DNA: TGTGCCAGCAGCTTATGGGTAACCACCCTAGGGGCCAAAAACATTCAGTACTTC
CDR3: CASSLWVTTLGAKNIQYF

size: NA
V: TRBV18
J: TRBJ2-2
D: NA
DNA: TGTGCCAGCTCACCCTCTGAAGGTGGCGGGGAGCTGTTTTTT
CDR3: CASSPSEGGGELFF

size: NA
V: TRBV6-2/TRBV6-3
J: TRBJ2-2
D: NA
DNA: TGTGCCAGCAGCGTTGGGCCTCGACTAAACACCGGGGAGCTGTTTTTT
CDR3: CASSVGPRLNTGELFF

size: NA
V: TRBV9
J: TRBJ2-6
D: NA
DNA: TGTGCCAGCAGCAGCCTCAACTCTGGGGCCAACGTCCTGACTTTC
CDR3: CASSSLNSGANVLTF

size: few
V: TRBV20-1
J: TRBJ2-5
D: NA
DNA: TGCAGTGCTAACGGGATTCAAGAGACCCAGTACTTC
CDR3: CSANGIQETQYF

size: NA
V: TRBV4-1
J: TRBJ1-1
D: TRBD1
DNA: TGCGCCAGCAGCTTGCGGACAGGGGACATCATGAACACTGAAGCTTTCTTT
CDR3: CASSLRTGDIMNTEAFF

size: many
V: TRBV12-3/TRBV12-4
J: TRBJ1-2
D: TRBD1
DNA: TGTGCCAGCAGTCGCCAAGGACAGGGTGTATATCGTGGCTATGGCTACACCTTC
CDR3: CASSRQGQGVYRGYGYTF

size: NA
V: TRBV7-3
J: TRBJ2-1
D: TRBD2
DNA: TGTGCCAGCAGCACAGCGGGAGTCCCTTCCTACAATGAGCAGTTCTTC
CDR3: CASSTAGVPSYNEQFF

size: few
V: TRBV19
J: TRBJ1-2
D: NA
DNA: TGTGCCAGTAGTATAGCCCAAGGAACTATTCCAAACTATGGCTACACCTTC
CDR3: CASSIAQGTIPNYGYTF